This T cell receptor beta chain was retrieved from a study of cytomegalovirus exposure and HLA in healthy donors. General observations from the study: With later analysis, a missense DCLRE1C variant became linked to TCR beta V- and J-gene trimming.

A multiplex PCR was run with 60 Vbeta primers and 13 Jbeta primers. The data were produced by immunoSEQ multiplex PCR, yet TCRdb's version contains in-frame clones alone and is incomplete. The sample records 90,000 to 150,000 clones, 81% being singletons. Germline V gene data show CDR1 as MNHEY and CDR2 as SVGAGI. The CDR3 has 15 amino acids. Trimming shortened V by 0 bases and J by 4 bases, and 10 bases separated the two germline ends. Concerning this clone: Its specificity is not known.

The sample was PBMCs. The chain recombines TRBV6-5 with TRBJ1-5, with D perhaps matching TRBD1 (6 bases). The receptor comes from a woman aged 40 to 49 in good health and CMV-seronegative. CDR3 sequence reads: CASSYSRQGNQPQHF. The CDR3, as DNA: TGTGCCAGCAGTTACTCGAGGCAGGGGAATCAGCCCCAGCATTTT.